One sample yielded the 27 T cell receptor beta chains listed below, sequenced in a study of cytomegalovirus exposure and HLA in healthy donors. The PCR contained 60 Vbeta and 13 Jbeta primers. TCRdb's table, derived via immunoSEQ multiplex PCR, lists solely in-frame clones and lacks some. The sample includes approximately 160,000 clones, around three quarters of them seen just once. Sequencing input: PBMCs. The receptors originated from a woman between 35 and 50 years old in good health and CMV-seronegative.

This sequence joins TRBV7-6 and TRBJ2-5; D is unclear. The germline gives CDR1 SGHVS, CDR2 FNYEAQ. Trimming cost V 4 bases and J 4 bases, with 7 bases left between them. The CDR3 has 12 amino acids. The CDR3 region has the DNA TGTGCCAGCAGCTCTATATCAGAGACCCAGTACTTC. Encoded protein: CASSSISETQYF.

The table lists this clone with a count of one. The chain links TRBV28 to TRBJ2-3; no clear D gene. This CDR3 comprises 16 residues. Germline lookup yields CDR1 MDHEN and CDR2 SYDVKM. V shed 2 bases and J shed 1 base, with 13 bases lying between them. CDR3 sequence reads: CASSLIDGGRTDTQYF. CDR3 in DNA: TGTGCCAGCAGTTTAATAGATGGCGGTCGCACAGATACGCAGTATTTT.

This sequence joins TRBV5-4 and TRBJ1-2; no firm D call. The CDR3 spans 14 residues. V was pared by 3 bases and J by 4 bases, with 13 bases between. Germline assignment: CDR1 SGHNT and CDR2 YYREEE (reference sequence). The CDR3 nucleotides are TGTGCCAGCAGCTCGAGTTACGAGGGCTATGGCTACACCTTC. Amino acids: CASSSSYEGYGYTF.

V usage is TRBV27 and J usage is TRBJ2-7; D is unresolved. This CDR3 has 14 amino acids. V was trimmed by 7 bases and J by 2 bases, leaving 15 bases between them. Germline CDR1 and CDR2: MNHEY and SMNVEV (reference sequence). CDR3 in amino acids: CASIGLGTPYEQYF. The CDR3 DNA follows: TGTGCCAGCATAGGTCTGGGCACCCCCTACGAGCAGTACTTC.

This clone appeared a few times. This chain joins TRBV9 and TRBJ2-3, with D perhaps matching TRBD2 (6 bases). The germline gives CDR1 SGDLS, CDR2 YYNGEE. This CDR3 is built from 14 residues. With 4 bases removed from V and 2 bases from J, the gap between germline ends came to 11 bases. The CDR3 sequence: CASSLGGITDTQYF. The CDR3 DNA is TGTGCCAGCAGCCTGGGGGGAATCACAGATACGCAGTATTTT.

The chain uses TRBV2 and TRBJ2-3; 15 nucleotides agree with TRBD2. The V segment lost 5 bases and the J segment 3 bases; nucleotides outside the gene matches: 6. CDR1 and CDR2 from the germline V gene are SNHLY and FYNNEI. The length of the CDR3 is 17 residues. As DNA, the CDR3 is TGTGCCAGCAGTCGGACTAGCGGGAGGGGGGGGACAGATACGCAGTATTTT. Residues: CASSRTSGRGGTDTQYF.

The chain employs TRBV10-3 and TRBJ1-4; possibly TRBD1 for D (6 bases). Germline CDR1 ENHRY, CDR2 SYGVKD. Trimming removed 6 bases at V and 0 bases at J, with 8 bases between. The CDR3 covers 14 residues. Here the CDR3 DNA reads TGTGCCATCAGGGCAGGGGCAACTAATGAAAAACTGTTTTTT. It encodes CAIRAGATNEKLFF.

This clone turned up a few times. As DNA, the CDR3 is TGTGCCAGCAGGCGACTAGCGGACCTCCAAGAGACCCAGTACTTC. Translating it yields CASRRLADLQETQYF. This chain connects TRBV5-5 to TRBJ2-5; 9 bases line up with TRBD2. The CDR3 consists of 15 residues. Germline V gene data show CDR1 as SGHKS and CDR2 as YYEKEE (reference sequence). V gave up 5 bases and J gave up 1 base; unmatched junction bases: 6. The variable domain in full, completed from reference TRBV5-5 and TRBJ2-5, reads DAGVTQSPTHLIKTRGQQVTLRCSPISGHKSVSWYQQVLGQGPQFIFQYYEKEERGRGNFPDRFSARQFPNYSSELNVNALLLGDSALYLCASRRLADLQETQYFGPGTRLLVL.

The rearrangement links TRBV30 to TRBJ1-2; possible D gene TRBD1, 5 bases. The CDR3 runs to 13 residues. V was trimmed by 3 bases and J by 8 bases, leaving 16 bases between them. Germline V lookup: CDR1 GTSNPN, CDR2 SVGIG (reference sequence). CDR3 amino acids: CAWRVTGLGGYTF. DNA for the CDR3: TGTGCCTGGAGGGTTACAGGCTTGGGGGGCTACACCTTC.

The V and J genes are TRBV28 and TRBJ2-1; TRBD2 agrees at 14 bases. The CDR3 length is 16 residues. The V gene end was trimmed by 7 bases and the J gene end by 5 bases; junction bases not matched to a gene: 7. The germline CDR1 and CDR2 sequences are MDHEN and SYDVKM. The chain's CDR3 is CASTHGLAGGNNEQFF. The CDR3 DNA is TGTGCCAGCACCCACGGACTAGCGGGAGGAAACAATGAGCAGTTCTTC.

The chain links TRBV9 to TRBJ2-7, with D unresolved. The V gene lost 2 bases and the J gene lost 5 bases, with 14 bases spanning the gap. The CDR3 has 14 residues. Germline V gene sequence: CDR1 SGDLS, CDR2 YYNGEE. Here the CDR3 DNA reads TGTGCCAGCAGCGTCCTTCCTGAGTCCGACGAGCAGTACTTC. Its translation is CASSVLPESDEQYF.

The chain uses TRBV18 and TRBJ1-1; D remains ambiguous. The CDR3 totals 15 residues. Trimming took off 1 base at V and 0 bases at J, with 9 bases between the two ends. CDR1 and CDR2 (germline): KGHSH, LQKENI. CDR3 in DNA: TGTGCCAGCTCACCACGGCAGACAATGAACACTGAAGCTTTCTTT. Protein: CASSPRQTMNTEAFF.

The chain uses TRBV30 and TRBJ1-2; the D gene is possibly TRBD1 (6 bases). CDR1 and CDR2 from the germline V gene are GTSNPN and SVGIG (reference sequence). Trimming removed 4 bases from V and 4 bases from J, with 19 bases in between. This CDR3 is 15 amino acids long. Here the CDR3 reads CAWIPTPGVGYGYTF. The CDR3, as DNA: TGTGCCTGGATCCCTACTCCAGGGGTTGGCTATGGCTACACCTTC.

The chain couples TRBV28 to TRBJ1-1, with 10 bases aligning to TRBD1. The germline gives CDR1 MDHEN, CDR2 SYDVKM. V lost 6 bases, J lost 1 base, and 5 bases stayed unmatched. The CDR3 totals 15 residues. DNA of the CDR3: TGTGCCAGCAGCCCGGACAGGGGGGGGAACACTGAAGCTTTCTTT. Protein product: CASSPDRGGNTEAFF.

Written as DNA, the CDR3 is TGCAGCGTTCAATACGGGACTAGCGGGAATTACGAGCAGTACTTC. Residues: CSVQYGTSGNYEQYF. The genes are TRBV29-1 and TRBJ2-7, with TRBD2 matching over 13 bases. V was clipped by 5 bases and J by 4 bases; unmatched bases: 8. This CDR3 comprises 15 residues. Germline V lookup: CDR1 SQVTM, CDR2 ANQGSEA.

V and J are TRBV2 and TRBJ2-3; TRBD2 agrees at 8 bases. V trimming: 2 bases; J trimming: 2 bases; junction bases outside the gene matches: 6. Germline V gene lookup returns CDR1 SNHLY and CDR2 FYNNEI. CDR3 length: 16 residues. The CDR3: CASSEWGSGNTDTQYF. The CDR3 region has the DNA TGTGCCAGCAGTGAATGGGGTAGCGGGAACACAGATACGCAGTATTTT.

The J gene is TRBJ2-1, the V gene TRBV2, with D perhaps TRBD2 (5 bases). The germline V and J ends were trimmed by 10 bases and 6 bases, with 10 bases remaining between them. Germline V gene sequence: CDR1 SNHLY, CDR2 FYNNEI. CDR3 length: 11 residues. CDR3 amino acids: CATGRSNEQFF. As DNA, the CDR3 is TGTGCCACGGGGAGAAGCAATGAGCAGTTCTTC. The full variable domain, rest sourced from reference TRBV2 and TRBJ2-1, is EPEVTQTPSHQVTQMGQEVILRCVPISNHLYFYWYRQILGQKVEFLVSFYNNEISEKSEIFDDQFSVERPDGSNFTLKIRSTKLEDSAMYFCATGRSNEQFFGPGTRLTVL.

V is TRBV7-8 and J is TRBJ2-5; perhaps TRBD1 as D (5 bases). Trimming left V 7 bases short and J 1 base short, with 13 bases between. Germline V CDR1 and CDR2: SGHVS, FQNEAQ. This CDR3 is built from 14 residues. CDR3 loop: CASILGVSQETQYF. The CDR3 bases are TGTGCCAGCATCCTAGGGGTGTCCCAAGAGACCCAGTACTTC. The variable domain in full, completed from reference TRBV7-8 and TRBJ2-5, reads GAGVSQSPRYKVAKRGQDVALRCDPISGHVSLFWYQQALGQGPEFLTYFQNEAQLDKSGLPSDRFFAERPEGSVSTLKIQRTQQEDSAVYLCASILGVSQETQYFGPGTRLLVL.

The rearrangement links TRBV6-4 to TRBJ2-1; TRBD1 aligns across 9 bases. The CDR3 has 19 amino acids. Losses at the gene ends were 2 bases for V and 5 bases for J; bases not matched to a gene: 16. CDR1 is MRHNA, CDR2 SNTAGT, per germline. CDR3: CASSDPSGTGFFQDNEQFF. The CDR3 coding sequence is TGTGCCAGCAGTGACCCATCCGGGACAGGGTTTTTCCAAGACAATGAGCAGTTCTTC.

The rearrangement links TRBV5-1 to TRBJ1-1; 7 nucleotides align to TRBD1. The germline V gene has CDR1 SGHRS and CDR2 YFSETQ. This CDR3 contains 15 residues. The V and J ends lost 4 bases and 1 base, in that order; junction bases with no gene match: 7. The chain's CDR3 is CASSVGQETNTEAFF. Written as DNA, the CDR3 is TGCGCCAGCAGCGTAGGACAGGAGACGAACACTGAAGCTTTCTTT.

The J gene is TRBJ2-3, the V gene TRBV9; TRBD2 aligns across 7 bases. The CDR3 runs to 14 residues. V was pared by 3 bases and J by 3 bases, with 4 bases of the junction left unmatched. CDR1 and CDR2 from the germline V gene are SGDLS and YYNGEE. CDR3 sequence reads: CASSGGGATDTQYF. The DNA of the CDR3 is TGTGCCAGCAGCGGGGGGGGTGCGACAGATACGCAGTATTTT.

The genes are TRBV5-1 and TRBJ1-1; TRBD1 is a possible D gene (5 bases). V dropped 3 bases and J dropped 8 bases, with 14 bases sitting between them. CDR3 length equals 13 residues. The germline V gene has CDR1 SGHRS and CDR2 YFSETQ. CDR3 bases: TGCGCCAGCAGCTCGGGAACGGGGGTCGAAGCTTTCTTT. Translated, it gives CASSSGTGVEAFF. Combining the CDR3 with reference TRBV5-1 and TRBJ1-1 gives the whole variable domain KAGVTQTPRYLIKTRGQQVTLSCSPISGHRSVSWYQQTPGQGLQFLFEYFSETQRNKGNFPGRFSGRQFSNSRSEMNVSTLELGDSALYLCASSSGTGVEAFFGQGTRLTVV.

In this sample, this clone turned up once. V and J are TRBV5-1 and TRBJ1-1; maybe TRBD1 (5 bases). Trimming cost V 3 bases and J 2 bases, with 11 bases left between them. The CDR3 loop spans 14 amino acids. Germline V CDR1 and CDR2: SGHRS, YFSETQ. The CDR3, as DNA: TGCGCCAGCAGCTGGGGGGAAGTAAACACTGAAGCTTTCTTT. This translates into CASSWGEVNTEAFF.

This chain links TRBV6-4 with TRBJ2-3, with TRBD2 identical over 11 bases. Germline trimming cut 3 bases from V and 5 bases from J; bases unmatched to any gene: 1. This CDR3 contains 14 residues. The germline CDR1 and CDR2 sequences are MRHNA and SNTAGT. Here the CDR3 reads CASSETSGRDTQYF. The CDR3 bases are TGTGCCAGCAGTGAAACTAGCGGGAGAGATACGCAGTATTTT.

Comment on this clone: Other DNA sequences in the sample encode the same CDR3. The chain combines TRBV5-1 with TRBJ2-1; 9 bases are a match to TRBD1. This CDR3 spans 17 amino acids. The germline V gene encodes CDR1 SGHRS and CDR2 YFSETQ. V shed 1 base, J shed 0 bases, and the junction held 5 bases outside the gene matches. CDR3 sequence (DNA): TGCGCCAGCAGCTTGTGGGGGACAGGGAGCTCCTACAATGAGCAGTTCTTC. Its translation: CASSLWGTGSSYNEQFF.

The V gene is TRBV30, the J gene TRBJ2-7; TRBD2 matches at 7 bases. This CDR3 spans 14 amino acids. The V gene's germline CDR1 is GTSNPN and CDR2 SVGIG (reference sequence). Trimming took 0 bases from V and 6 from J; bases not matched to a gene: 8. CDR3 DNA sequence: TGTGCCTGGAGTGTGGGCGCGGGAGCTCCCGAGCAGTACTTC. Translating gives CAWSVGAGAPEQYF.

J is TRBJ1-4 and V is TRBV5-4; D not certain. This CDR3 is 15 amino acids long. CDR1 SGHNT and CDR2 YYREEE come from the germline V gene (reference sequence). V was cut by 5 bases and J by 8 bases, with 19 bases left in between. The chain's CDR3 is CASSRVGPEGEKLFF. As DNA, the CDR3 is TGTGCCAGCAGTCGGGTTGGACCGGAGGGCGAAAAACTGTTTTTT.